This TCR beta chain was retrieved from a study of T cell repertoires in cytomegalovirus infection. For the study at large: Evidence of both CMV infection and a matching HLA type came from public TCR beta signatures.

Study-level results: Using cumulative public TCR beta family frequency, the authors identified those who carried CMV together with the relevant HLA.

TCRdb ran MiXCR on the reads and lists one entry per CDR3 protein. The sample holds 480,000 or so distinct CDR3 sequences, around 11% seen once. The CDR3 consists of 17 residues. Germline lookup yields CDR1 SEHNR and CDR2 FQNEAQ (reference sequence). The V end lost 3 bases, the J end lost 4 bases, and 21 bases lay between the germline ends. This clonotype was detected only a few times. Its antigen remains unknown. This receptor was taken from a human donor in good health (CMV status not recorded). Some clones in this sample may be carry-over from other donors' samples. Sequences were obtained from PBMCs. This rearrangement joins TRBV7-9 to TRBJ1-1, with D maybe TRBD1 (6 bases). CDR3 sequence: CASSFTPQGFRGTEAFF. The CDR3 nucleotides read TGTGCCAGCAGCTTCACTCCGCAGGGGTTCAGGGGCACTGAAGCTTTCTTT.